A selection of T cell receptor beta chains follows, all from one sample in a study of blood T cells in healthy people across ages. TCRdb recomputed calls from the 5' RACE reads with MiXCR, one row per CDR3 protein. Altogether around 1.7 million distinct CDR3 sequences are present, about 28% being singletons, with the ten largest covering more than 6%. Sequenced material: blood. Receptors originate from a woman aged 25 to 39 in good health. CDR3s include the opening cysteine and the closing phenylalanine or tryptophan. A D gene is named only where the DNA matches it firmly. Clone size is not always given. Where it is, it says once, few, many or a class for expanded clones.

d_gene	abundance	v_gene	j_gene	CDR3aa	CDR3nt
-	many	TRBV20-1	TRBJ2-1	CSSDSPGAILSSYNEQFF	TGCAGTTCCGATAGTCCGGGGGCCATTTTAAGCTCCTACAATGAGCAGTTCTTC
TRBD2	-	TRBV18	TRBJ2-3	CASSPSGGRTGTQYF	TGTGCCAGCTCACCGAGCGGGGGGAGGACAGGTACGCAGTATTTT
-	-	TRBV5-1	TRBJ2-1	CASTPRGEGGGHYNEQFF	TGCGCCAGCACCCCTCGAGGGGAAGGGGGAGGACACTACAATGAGCAGTTCTTC
TRBD1	few	TRBV20-1	TRBJ1-5	CSARDLEGAQPQHF	TGCAGTGCTAGAGATCTGGAGGGGGCCCAGCCCCAGCATTTT
-	-	TRBV9	TRBJ2-3	CASSVGLLAPDTQYF	TGTGCCAGCAGCGTGGGACTCCTCGCCCCAGATACGCAGTATTTT
-	-	TRBV18	TRBJ1-1	CASSPTRDMNTESFF	TGTGCCAGCTCACCAACGAGGGACATGAACACTGAATCTTTCTTT
-	-	TRBV6-6	TRBJ2-1	CASSYVVGGAGEQFF	TGTGCCAGCAGTTACGTAGTCGGGGGTGCGGGAGAGCAGTTCTTC
TRBD2	many	TRBV7-3	TRBJ2-5	CASSTRGGETQYF	TGTGCCAGCAGCACACGGGGGGGGGAGACCCAGTACTTC
-	few	TRBV5-1	TRBJ2-1	CASSLETVHEQFF	TGCGCCAGCAGCCTAGAGACAGTCCATGAGCAGTTCTTC
-	few	TRBV20-1	TRBJ2-7	CSAGNLDYEQYF	TGCAGTGCCGGGAATCTAGACTACGAGCAGTACTTC
TRBD1	few	TRBV5-1	TRBJ1-6	CASRGQVFNSPLHF	TGCGCCAGCAGGGGACAGGTTTTTAATTCACCCCTCCACTTT
-	-	TRBV20-1	TRBJ2-6	CSATRGANVLTF	TGCAGTGCTACGAGGGGGGCCAACGTCCTGACTTTC
-	-	TRBV24-1	TRBJ1-1	CATSDDTLDGNTEAFF	TGTGCCACCAGTGACGACACTTTGGACGGGAACACTGAAGCTTTCTTT
TRBD1	-	TRBV20-1	TRBJ1-2	CSASSRDSTYGYTF	TGCAGTGCTAGTAGCCGGGACAGCACCTATGGCTACACCTTC
-	-	TRBV5-6	TRBJ1-1	CASSRRGVNTEAFF	TGTGCCAGCAGCCGCCGGGGAGTGAACACTGAAGCTTTCTTT
-	many	TRBV29-1	TRBJ2-1	CSVVGTGHNEQFF	TGCAGCGTTGTGGGGACTGGACACAATGAGCAGTTCTTC
-	once	TRBV21-1	TRBJ2-1	CASSKARGDYNERFF	TGTGCCAGCAGCAAAGCCAGGGGAGATTACAATGAGCGGTTCTTC
-	-	TRBV28	TRBJ2-1	CASSPGAGPYNERFF	TGTGCCAGCAGCCCCGGGGCGGGACCCTACAATGAGCGGTTCTTC
-	-	TRBV6-1	TRBJ1-2	CASTRGPWGLGYTF	TGTGCCAGCACCCGCGGGCCTTGGGGGTTAGGCTACACCTTC
-	-	TRBV12-3/TRBV12-4	TRBJ1-5	CASKEPNRPQHF	TGTGCCAGCAAAGAACCCAATCGGCCCCAGCATTTT
-	-	TRBV5-1	TRBJ2-1	CASNRNSFNDEQFF	TGCGCCAGCAATCGTAATTCCTTTAACGATGAGCAGTTCTTC
-	-	TRBV20-1	TRBJ2-5	CSAGGYQETQYF	TGCAGTGCTGGGGGGTACCAAGAGACCCAGTACTTC
-	-	TRBV15	TRBJ1-2	CATSRDPGETYGYTF	TGTGCCACCAGCAGAGATCCCGGGGAGACTTATGGCTACACCTTC
-	-	TRBV7-9	TRBJ2-3	CASSLASRVKTDTQYF	TGTGCCAGCAGCTTAGCGTCCAGGGTGAAGACAGATACGCAGTATTTT
-	-	TRBV3-1	TRBJ1-5	CASSQITGVPQHF	TGTGCCAGCAGCCAGATAACCGGGGTGCCCCAGCATTTT
TRBD2	many	TRBV24-1	TRBJ2-1	CATSASGTSRYNEQFF	TGTGCCACCAGTGCCTCTGGGACTAGCAGATACAATGAGCAGTTCTTC
-	-	TRBV6-1	TRBJ2-3	CASSEFGGSSTDTQYF	TGTGCCAGCAGTGAATTCGGTGGCAGTAGCACAGATACGCAGTATTTT
-	-	TRBV7-3	TRBJ2-1	CASSLKGAGGDEQFF	TGTGCCAGCAGCTTGAAAGGGGCAGGTGGGGATGAGCAGTTCTTC
-	few	TRBV6-1	TRBJ1-2	CAITANYGYTF	TGTGCCATCACAGCTAACTATGGCTACACCTTC
-	few	TRBV20-1	TRBJ2-7	CSARDSRDPRYEQYF	TGCAGTGCTAGAGATTCTAGAGACCCCCGCTACGAGCAGTACTTC
-	-	TRBV7-3	TRBJ2-3	CASSASTSGNTQYF	TGTGCCAGCAGCGCCTCGACTAGTGGAAATACGCAGTATTTT
TRBD2	-	TRBV5-1	TRBJ2-2	CASSSGTSGKLTRELFF	TGCGCCAGCAGCTCTGGGACTAGCGGGAAACTAACCAGGGAGCTGTTTTTT
TRBD2	-	TRBV12-5	TRBJ2-4	CASGLVQRELGEQYF	TGTGCTAGTGGTTTGGTACAGCGGGAGCTCGGTGAGCAGTACTTC
TRBD1	-	TRBV6-2/TRBV6-3	TRBJ1-2	CASRRPGQGTPYGYTF	TGTGCCAGCAGAAGACCGGGACAGGGGACACCCTATGGCTACACCTTC
TRBD1	many	TRBV15	TRBJ2-7	CATSRGSGWGTGGVEQYF	TGTGCCACCAGCAGAGGTTCTGGCTGGGGGACAGGGGGCGTTGAGCAGTACTTC
-	-	TRBV7-9	TRBJ1-2	CASSREGDNGYTF	TGTGCCAGCAGCCGTGAGGGAGACAATGGCTACACCTTC
TRBD2	-	TRBV7-9	TRBJ2-1	CASGELAGDYNEQFF	TGTGCCAGCGGCGAGCTAGCGGGGGACTACAATGAGCAGTTCTTC